This is a list of T cell receptor beta chains from one sample in a study of persistence of HIV-infected CD4 T cells. Antigens of these TCRs are unknown. This table comes from immunoSEQ multiplex PCR, and its TCRdb copy is limited to in-frame clones, with some not included. This sample has tens of thousands of clones; about 81% occur once, and the top ten carry under 6.5%. This specimen consisted of CD4+ T cells sorted from PBMCs after approximately 20-hour stimulation, obtained from a patient who received antiretroviral therapy. Receptor source: an adult woman with HIV who was CMV-seropositive. Each CDR3 is given with its conserved first and last residue. A D gene is named only where the DNA matches it firmly. Some rows have no size entry. The others give once, few or many, or a class for an expanded clone.

size,J,V,D,DNA,CDR3
-,TRBJ1-1,TRBV14,TRBD1,TGTGCCAGCAGCCTGTCCGGGACAGGGGGGGCTTTCTTT,CASSLSGTGGAFF
-,TRBJ2-3,TRBV5-5,-,TGTGCCAGCAGCTTGGGAGGTCAGGGGTCGGATACGCAGTATTTT,CASSLGGQGSDTQYF
-,TRBJ2-2,TRBV5-1,TRBD2,TGCGCCAGCAGAACCGGGACTAGCGGGATCGGGGAGCTGTTTTTT,CASRTGTSGIGELFF
-,TRBJ2-5,TRBV5-1,-,TGCGCCAGCAGCCTGGAGGGGATGGGCCAAGAGACCCAGTACTTC,CASSLEGMGQETQYF
-,TRBJ1-1,TRBV5-1,-,TGCGCCAGCAGCTTGGGCGACACTGAAGCTTTCTTT,CASSLGDTEAFF
-,TRBJ2-5,TRBV7-8,-,TGTGCCAGCAGCTTAGACGCGGGTGGAGCGGAAGAGACCCAGTACTTC,CASSLDAGGAEETQYF
-,TRBJ1-1,TRBV19,TRBD1,TGTGCCAGTAGCATGCCAGGGGGCCGTAGAACTGAAGCTTTCTTT,CASSMPGGRRTEAFF
-,TRBJ1-1,TRBV6-5,-,TGTGCCAGCAGTTACGGAGGATTAAAGGACACTGAAGCTTTCTTT,CASSYGGLKDTEAFF
-,TRBJ1-2,TRBV9,-,TGTGCCAGCAGCGGAGAGGGGAGCTATGGCTACACCTTC,CASSGEGSYGYTF
-,TRBJ2-2,TRBV5-1,-,TGCGCCAGCAGCTTGGAAGTTTTCACCGGGGAGCTGTTTTTT,CASSLEVFTGELFF
-,TRBJ2-5,TRBV28,TRBD2,TGTGCCAGCAGTTTTAGTCGGGGGGTCCAAGAGACCCAGTACTTC,CASSFSRGVQETQYF
-,TRBJ2-3,TRBV7-3,TRBD2,TGTGCCAGCAGCTCAGCGGGGGATAGCACAGATACGCAGTATTTT,CASSSAGDSTDTQYF
-,TRBJ2-6,TRBV27,-,TGTGCCAGCAGTTTGGGATTACACTCTGGGGCCAACGTCCTGACTTTC,CASSLGLHSGANVLTF
few,TRBJ1-5,TRBV6-5,-,TGTGCCAGCAGCCGAACATGGGAGGTCGATCAGCCCCAGCATTTT,CASSRTWEVDQPQHF
-,TRBJ2-3,TRBV2,TRBD1,TGTGCCAGCAGGAGGACAGGCCTCACAGATACGCAGTATTTT,CASRRTGLTDTQYF
-,TRBJ1-3,TRBV7-2,-,TGTGCCAGCAGCTTATCAGGGGGAAACACCATATATTTT,CASSLSGGNTIYF
few,TRBJ2-7,TRBV28,-,TGTGCCAGCAGTCTAATCAGGGTGGGAAGCTCCTACGAGCAGTACTTC,CASSLIRVGSSYEQYF
-,TRBJ2-2,TRBV9,-,TGTGCCAGCAGTGGGGCAGGTAACACCGGGGAGCTGTTTTTT,CASSGAGNTGELFF
-,TRBJ2-6,TRBV19,-,TGTGCCAGTAGAAGGCGCGGGGCCAACGTCCTGACTTTC,CASRRRGANVLTF
-,TRBJ2-1,TRBV7-3,TRBD1,TGTGCCAGCAGCTTAACCCCGGGACAGGGGGCGTACAATGAGCAGTTCTTC,CASSLTPGQGAYNEQFF
-,TRBJ2-1,TRBV19,TRBD1,TGTGCCAGTAGCTCAGGGGGCAAATACAATGAGCAGTTCTTC,CASSSGGKYNEQFF
few,TRBJ2-5,TRBV7-8,TRBD2,TGTGCCAGCAGCTCGCGGGGGGCGGGAGAGACCCAGTACTTC,CASSSRGAGETQYF
-,TRBJ2-7,TRBV3-1/TRBV3-2,TRBD1,TGTGCCAGCAGCCGAGTGGGACAGGGGGTCTACGAGCAGTACTTC,CASSRVGQGVYEQYF
-,TRBJ2-1,TRBV7-2,TRBD1,TGTGCCAGCAGCCAACTACAGGGGGCAGGTGAGCAGTTCTTC,CASSQLQGAGEQFF
-,TRBJ2-3,TRBV7-8,TRBD2,TGTGCCAGCAGCTTAACCTTAGCGGGAGGAGGCACAGATACGCAGTATTTT,CASSLTLAGGGTDTQYF
-,TRBJ2-2,TRBV5-6,-,TGTGCCAGCAGCTTTACAGGGCTGTACACCGGGGAGCTGTTTTTT,CASSFTGLYTGELFF
-,TRBJ2-7,TRBV11-3,-,TGTGCCAGCAGCTTAGGGCCGTGGGAGCAGTACTTC,CASSLGPWEQYF
once,TRBJ1-2,TRBV30,TRBD1,TGTGCCTGGAGTCAGACAGGGGGCTACACCTTC,CAWSQTGGYTF
few,TRBJ1-1,TRBV18,TRBD1,TGTGCCAGTTCGGGACAGGGGGCGAACACTGAAGCTTTCTTT,CASSGQGANTEAFF
-,TRBJ2-2,TRBV5-1,TRBD2,TGCGCCACCCGCCTAGCGGGGGGAAACACCGGGGAGCTGTTTTTT,CATRLAGGNTGELFF
once,TRBJ1-1,TRBV7-2,-,TGTGCCAGCAGCTTGTGGGGGACAAGCACTGAAGCTTTCTTT,CASSLWGTSTEAFF
-,TRBJ2-3,TRBV7-6,-,TGTGCCAGCAGCGGTTGGGGGCCCACAGATACGCAGTATTTT,CASSGWGPTDTQYF
-,TRBJ1-2,TRBV3-1/TRBV3-2,-,TGTGCCAGCAGCTCAAGAGGCTATGGCTACACCTTC,CASSSRGYGYTF
few,TRBJ2-7,TRBV28,TRBD2,TGTGCCAGCAGTTTCGGACTAGCGGCCCTCCACGAGCAGTACTTC,CASSFGLAALHEQYF
-,TRBJ1-6,TRBV6-6,TRBD1,TGTGCCGCCCGACAGGGGGCCAGGAATTCACCCCTCCACTTT,CAARQGARNSPLHF
few,TRBJ1-6,TRBV7-2,-,TGTGCCAGCAGCTTCTCCAGCTCCTATAATTCACCCCTCCACTTT,CASSFSSSYNSPLHF
-,TRBJ1-1,TRBV18,TRBD1,TGTGCCAGCTCACCGTCGCAGGGGGCCACTGAAGCTTTCTTT,CASSPSQGATEAFF
-,TRBJ1-1,TRBV7-9,-,TGTGCCGCTGGGAGGGAGACTGAAGCTTTCTTT,CAAGRETEAFF
once,TRBJ2-6,TRBV2,-,TGTGCCAGCAGTTGGAACTCTGGGGCCAACGTCCTGACTTTC,CASSWNSGANVLTF
-,TRBJ1-1,TRBV5-1,-,TGCGCCAGCAGCGAGCAGGGTATTGAAGCTTTCTTT,CASSEQGIEAFF
-,TRBJ2-2,TRBV15,TRBD2,TGTGCCACCAGCGAGGGACTAGTCCCCGGGGAGCTGTTTTTT,CATSEGLVPGELFF
-,TRBJ2-1,TRBV7-6,-,TGTGCCAGCAGCCCCTCCCAGGGGAGAGGGTACAATGAGCAGTTCTTC,CASSPSQGRGYNEQFF
-,TRBJ1-2,TRBV6-1,-,TGTGCCAGCAGTGAACCCCAGGGTTACAGTTTTGCCTACACCTTC,CASSEPQGYSFAYTF
-,TRBJ2-3,TRBV18,-,TGTGCCAGCTCACCACGTTCAGCCCATTCTAGCACAGATACGCAGTATTTT,CASSPRSAHSSTDTQYF
-,TRBJ1-5,TRBV10-2,TRBD1,TGCGCCAGCAGTCAGGGGGCCCGACAGCCCCAGCATTTT,CASSQGARQPQHF
-,TRBJ2-1,TRBV3-1/TRBV3-2,-,TGTGCCAGCAGCCAGCCGGGACGGAGGGGCAATGAGCAGTTCTTC,CASSQPGRRGNEQFF
few,TRBJ2-7,TRBV7-8,TRBD1,TGTGCCAGCAGCTTAGGGCGTGGCAGGGGGCAGTCTAACGAGCAGTACTTC,CASSLGRGRGQSNEQYF
once,TRBJ2-7,TRBV21-1,-,TGTGCCAGCAGCAAGCGGGACTCCTACGAGCAGTACTTC,CASSKRDSYEQYF
once,TRBJ1-1,TRBV28,-,TGTGCCAGCAGTTTAGAACAGCCGAACACTGAAGCTTTCTTT,CASSLEQPNTEAFF
few,TRBJ1-1,TRBV27,-,TGTGCCAGCAGTTTTTCACCGCAATCGAACACTGAAGCTTTCTTT,CASSFSPQSNTEAFF
-,TRBJ1-2,TRBV28,TRBD1,TGTGCCAGCAGTTTAAACAGGGGCGGCTACACCTTC,CASSLNRGGYTF
-,TRBJ1-5,TRBV27,TRBD1,TGTGCCAGCAGTTTGACCAGGGGGGGCTTGAATAGCAATCAGCCCCAGCATTTT,CASSLTRGGLNSNQPQHF
-,TRBJ1-4,TRBV20-1,TRBD1,TGCAGTGCTAGTCCGGGACAGCCTAATGAAAAACTGTTTTTT,CSASPGQPNEKLFF
-,TRBJ2-3,TRBV5-5,-,TGTGCCAGCAGCCTTGAAAGGACGCGGACAGATACGCAGTATTTT,CASSLERTRTDTQYF